The rows below give T cell receptor beta chains drawn from one sample of a study of post-analysis software for immune sequencing data. TCRdb itself ran the PCR reads through MiXCR, one entry per CDR3 protein. Of about 540,000 distinct CDR3 sequences detected, roughly 34% appear once; the ten largest clones hold roughly 6%. The specimen sequenced was blood. These receptors all come from a girl under 18 with multiple sclerosis. The CDR3 runs from the conserved cysteine through the conserved F or W. The D gene is left open where the match is weak. Size is stated for part of the rows, as once, few or many counts, or as a class when the clone is expanded.

v_call,d_call,cdr3_length,j_call,clone_size,cdr3_nt,cdr3_aa
TRBV6-6,TRBD2,16,TRBJ2-1,-,TGTGCCAGCAGTTCGATCACTAGCGGGGGGGCCAATGAGCAGTTCTTC,CASSSITSGGANEQFF
TRBV20-1,TRBD2,15,TRBJ2-3,-,TGCAGTGCTAGAGATATGGCTAGCGGGGCAGATACGCAGTATTTT,CSARDMASGADTQYF
TRBV29-1,-,11,TRBJ1-1,-,TGCAGCGTACAGGGTTCCACTGAAGCTTTCTTT,CSVQGSTEAFF
TRBV12-3/TRBV12-4,-,13,TRBJ1-2,few,TGTGCCAGCAGTCGGATTTCCGACTATGGCTACACCTTC,CASSRISDYGYTF
TRBV13,-,14,TRBJ2-7,few,TGTGCCAGCAGCCCCTCGGACCAAGTCTACGGGCAGTACTTC,CASSPSDQVYGQYF
TRBV20-1,-,14,TRBJ1-5,-,TGCAGCGGCTATAGGGGAGGGGCTTCCCAGCCCCAGCATTTT,CSGYRGGASQPQHF
TRBV4-1,-,15,TRBJ2-6,-,TGCGCCAGCAGCCAAGCCTTCTCTGGGGCCAACGTCCTGACTTTC,CASSQAFSGANVLTF
TRBV5-1,TRBD1,15,TRBJ2-1,-,TGCGCCAGCAGCCCGAGACAGGGGGCGCTGAATGAGCAGTTCTTC,CASSPRQGALNEQFF
TRBV5-1,TRBD2,17,TRBJ2-1,-,TGCGCCAGCAGCTTGGGACTAGCGGGGGGGTGCTACAATGAGCAGTTCTTC,CASSLGLAGGCYNEQFF
TRBV7-6,TRBD2,14,TRBJ2-7,-,TGTGCCAGCAGCGACAGCGGGGGGCTCATCGAGCAGTACTTC,CASSDSGGLIEQYF
TRBV9,-,15,TRBJ1-1,-,TGTGCCAGCAGCGTTGAAGGACAGTTGAACACTGAAGCTTTCTTT,CASSVEGQLNTEAFF
TRBV20-1,-,14,TRBJ1-1,few,TGCAGTGCTATTCTTTTGGGGTCGGACACTGAAGCTTTCTTT,CSAILLGSDTEAFF
TRBV4-1,-,13,TRBJ2-7,-,TGCGCCAACATCCGGGACGATTCCTACGAGCAGTACTTC,CANIRDDSYEQYF
TRBV10-3,-,15,TRBJ2-6,few,TGTGCCATCAGTGCTTCCGGCCTGGGGGCCAACGTCCTGACTTTC,CAISASGLGANVLTF
TRBV18,-,14,TRBJ1-1,few,TGTGCCAGCTCACGGACGGACTTGAACACTGAAGCTTTCTTT,CASSRTDLNTEAFF
TRBV6-6,TRBD1,16,TRBJ1-5,-,TGTGCCAGCAGTCCAACGCGGACAGGGGGCAATCAGCCCCAGCATTTT,CASSPTRTGGNQPQHF
TRBV20-1,-,13,TRBJ1-2,-,TGCAGTGCTAGCCTGCCGGGTCTTAACGGCTACACCTTC,CSASLPGLNGYTF
TRBV7-9,-,15,TRBJ1-1,-,TGTGCCAGCAGCTTCCCCATCGGTATGAACACTGAAGCTTTCTTT,CASSFPIGMNTEAFF
TRBV29-1,-,13,TRBJ2-7,-,TGCAGCGTTGAAGAAGCGGGCGGGTCGGAGCAGTACTTC,CSVEEAGGSEQYF
TRBV9,TRBD2,16,TRBJ2-1,-,TGTGCCAGCAGCGTACGCGTCGGCGGGGGGGCCAATGAGCAGTTCTTC,CASSVRVGGGANEQFF
TRBV20-1,-,14,TRBJ1-1,few,TGCAGTGCTAAACTGGTCGGGGGGCCCACTGAAGCTTTCTTT,CSAKLVGGPTEAFF
TRBV29-1,TRBD1,15,TRBJ1-5,-,TGCAGCGCCCTCTTCACAGGGGCCAGCAATCAGCCCCAGCATTTT,CSALFTGASNQPQHF
TRBV7-6,-,16,TRBJ2-1,-,TGTGCCAGCAGCTCCACACGTGAGGTATCTACAATGAAGCAGTTCTTC,CASSSTREVSTMKQFF
TRBV7-2,-,13,TRBJ1-5,few,TGTGCCAGCAGCCTCCACGGTTATCAGCCCCAGCATTTT,CASSLHGYQPQHF
TRBV20-1,-,13,TRBJ2-3,few,TGCAGTGCTATATCCAGGGGGGCAGATACGCAGTATTTT,CSAISRGADTQYF
TRBV18,TRBD1,15,TRBJ2-7,-,TGTGCCAGCTCACCACGGGACAGAAAGATCAACGAGCAGTACTTC,CASSPRDRKINEQYF
TRBV9,-,13,TRBJ2-7,-,TGTGCCAGCAGCACTCAGTTTGACTCCGAGCAGTACTTC,CASSTQFDSEQYF
TRBV2,TRBD2,17,TRBJ2-5,few,TGTGCCAGCAGTGAAGCGTTACTAGCGGGGGAACAAGAGACCCAGTACTTC,CASSEALLAGEQETQYF
TRBV6-1,-,13,TRBJ2-2,-,TGTGCCAGCAGAAACCTTATCACCGGGGAGCTGTTTTTT,CASRNLITGELFF
TRBV7-8,TRBD1,16,TRBJ1-2,-,TGTGCCAGCAGCCTGGCCGGGACAGGGAACTCCTATGGCTACACCTTC,CASSLAGTGNSYGYTF
TRBV11-2,-,13,TRBJ2-1,-,TGTGCCAGCAGCGACGTCAGGTTGGGTGAGCAGTTCTTC,CASSDVRLGEQFF
TRBV5-1,-,13,TRBJ1-2,few,TGCGCCAGCAGCTTGGACAGCATTTATGGCTACACCTTC,CASSLDSIYGYTF
TRBV7-2,TRBD1,15,TRBJ1-2,-,TGTGCCAGCAGTTACGACAGGGGGCATTTCTATGGCTACACCTTC,CASSYDRGHFYGYTF
TRBV7-6,-,14,TRBJ1-2,few,TGTGCCAGCAGCTTAGGGTCCGAGGGCTATGGCTACACCTTC,CASSLGSEGYGYTF
TRBV29-1,-,14,TRBJ1-2,once,TGCAGCGTTGGTGGAGCAAAAGTCACCTATGGCTACACCTTC,CSVGGAKVTYGYTF
TRBV29-1,-,13,TRBJ2-1,many,TGCAGCGTTCGGGTCGTGGTATACAATGAGCAGTTCTTC,CSVRVVVYNEQFF
TRBV3-1,-,14,TRBJ2-5,-,TGTGCCAGCAGCCAAGCGATGGGAGGCGAGACCCAGTACTTC,CASSQAMGGETQYF
TRBV29-1,-,12,TRBJ2-7,many,TGCAGCGTTTACCGCGCGGGCTACGAGCAGTACTTC,CSVYRAGYEQYF
TRBV4-2,-,15,TRBJ1-1,-,TGTGCCAGCAGCCCGCTAGGGGGGGGAAACACTGAAGCTTTCTTT,CASSPLGGGNTEAFF
TRBV9,-,16,TRBJ2-3,-,TGTGCCAGCAGCGTAGGAGGGAAACGTGCACATTATACGCAGTATTTT,CASSVGGKRAHYTQYF
TRBV4-1,-,15,TRBJ2-2,many,TGCGCCAGCAGCCAACAGCCCGCGAACACCGGGGAGCTGTTTTTT,CASSQQPANTGELFF
TRBV29-1,TRBD1,12,TRBJ1-2,-,TGCAGCGCCGAACAGGGGGCGCGTGGCTACACCTTC,CSAEQGARGYTF
TRBV5-1,TRBD1,13,TRBJ1-1,-,TGCGCCAGCAGCCTGGGACAGGGGGAACAAGCTTTCTTT,CASSLGQGEQAFF
TRBV20-1,-,12,TRBJ1-2,-,TGCAGTGCTTCCCAGACTGTCTATGGCTACACCTTC,CSASQTVYGYTF
TRBV4-1,-,13,TRBJ2-7,few,TGCGCCAGCAGCCAGGGACTGGACTACGAGCAGTACTTC,CASSQGLDYEQYF
TRBV3-1,-,15,TRBJ1-1,few,TGTGCCAGCCTAACAAGGGATAACTTGAACACTGAAGCTTTCTTT,CASLTRDNLNTEAFF
TRBV2,-,13,TRBJ1-5,-,TGTGCCAGCAGTCAGGAAGACAGTCAGCCCCAGCATTTT,CASSQEDSQPQHF
TRBV3-1,-,13,TRBJ1-1,once,TGTGCCAGCAGCCTCCGACCGGTCACTGAAGCTTTCTTT,CASSLRPVTEAFF
TRBV5-1,-,15,TRBJ1-2,-,TGCGCCAGCAGTCACCGTTCGGGGGAAAACTATGGCTACACCTTC,CASSHRSGENYGYTF